This TCR beta chain was documented in a study of T cells in localized non-small cell lung cancer. The germline V gene has CDR1 SGHTS and CDR2 YDEGEE. This CDR3 is built from 15 residues. The junction had 6 bases not matched to a gene; V was cut back by 4 bases and J by 5 bases. About this clone: Its antigen is unidentified.

Study-wide findings and caveats: For the top 100 tumor clones, a median approximately 59 also appeared in adjacent lung. Tumor trailed uninvolved adjacent lung in T cell clonality, which peaked there.

This table comes from immunoSEQ multiplex PCR, and its TCRdb copy is limited to in-frame clones, with some not included. Found here are under 70,000 clones, about nine tenths of them singletons; the top ten hold 5.2%. The chain employs TRBV5-8 and TRBJ1-6, with 7 bases aligning to TRBD1. This specimen was peripheral blood, taken before any cancer treatment. The origin of this receptor is a woman between 40 and 69 years old with stage I lung adenocarcinoma. The CDR3 sequence is CASSPRQGDNSPLHF. For the CDR3, the DNA is TGTGCCAGCAGCCCCAGACAGGGTGATAATTCACCCCTCCACTTT.